These T cell receptor beta chains were read from a single sample in a study of T cell responses to AZD1222 COVID-19 vaccine. Clones were read by immunoSEQ multiplex PCR, and TCRdb kept only the in-frame ones, dropping some. The sample gives approximately 190,000 clones, about 89% of which show up once; 2.5% to 3% is in the top ten. The sample here was peripheral blood, taken on day 0 of MenACWY control vaccination. These receptors were taken from an adult in good health. Each CDR3 is given with its conserved first and last residue. A D gene is named only where the DNA matches it firmly. Size tells how often a clone was seen (once, few, many) or the class of an expanded clone, and some rows leave it out.

15	TRBV28	NA	TRBD1	TRBJ2-1	TGTGCCAGCAGTCCCGGACAGGGGGCCTACAATGAGCAGTTCTTC	CASSPGQGAYNEQFF
12	TRBV30	NA	NA	TRBJ1-3	TGTGCCTGGGGAGGCCATGGAAACACCATATATTTT	CAWGGHGNTIYF
14	TRBV4-2	NA	NA	TRBJ2-7	TGTGCCAGCAGCCAAGATGTGACCCTCTACGAGCAGTACTTC	CASSQDVTLYEQYF
12	TRBV3-1/TRBV3-2	NA	NA	TRBJ2-7	TGTGCCAGCAGCCAACTTGACGGGGAGCAGTACTTC	CASSQLDGEQYF
14	TRBV7-8	NA	TRBD1	TRBJ2-4	TGTGCCAGCAGCCCTCGGGACAGGAAAAACATTCAGTACTTC	CASSPRDRKNIQYF
14	TRBV3-1/TRBV3-2	NA	NA	TRBJ1-2	TGTGCCAGCAGCCAAGACCAGGAGTTATATGGCTACACCTTC	CASSQDQELYGYTF
15	TRBV18	NA	NA	TRBJ1-1	TGTGCCAGCTCACCAACGGATTATGTGAACACTGAAGCTTTCTTT	CASSPTDYVNTEAFF
16	TRBV27	NA	TRBD2	TRBJ2-5	TGTGCCAGCAGTCCCAGACTAGCGGGGGTCCAGAAGACCCAGTACTTC	CASSPRLAGVQKTQYF
13	TRBV28	NA	NA	TRBJ1-1	TGTGCCAGCAGAAGACAGATGAACACTGAAGCTTTCTTT	CASRRQMNTEAFF
13	TRBV7-6	NA	NA	TRBJ1-5	TGTGCCAGCAGCTCCGGCGAACGTCAGCCCCAGCATTTT	CASSSGERQPQHF
16	TRBV7-8	NA	NA	TRBJ2-6	TGTGCCAGCAGCTTAGCAGAGACCGGCGGGGCCAACGTCCTGACTTTC	CASSLAETGGANVLTF
17	TRBV5-1	NA	TRBD2	TRBJ2-2	TGCGCCAGCAGCTTGGGACTAGCGGGAGGAAAGGCCGGGGAGCTGTTTTTT	CASSLGLAGGKAGELFF
18	TRBV7-9	NA	NA	TRBJ1-2	TGTGCCAGCAGCTTAGTACAGGGCATTTATCGGGATAACTATGGCTACACCTTC	CASSLVQGIYRDNYGYTF
14	TRBV11-2	NA	NA	TRBJ2-3	TGTGCCAGCAGCCTGGTGGGCAACACAGATACGCAGTATTTT	CASSLVGNTDTQYF
14	TRBV11-2	NA	NA	TRBJ2-2	TGTGCCAGCAGCTTAAGGGGGGACACCGGGGAGCTGTTTTTT	CASSLRGDTGELFF
14	TRBV5-6	NA	NA	TRBJ2-5	TGTGCCAGCAGCTCCTGGACTTTCCAAGAGACCCAGTACTTC	CASSSWTFQETQYF
16	TRBV6-4	NA	NA	TRBJ1-6	TGTGCCAGCAGCGGGGGGCCGAGCTCCTATAATTCACCCCTCCACTTT	CASSGGPSSYNSPLHF
14	TRBV6-1	NA	TRBD1	TRBJ2-5	TGTGCCAGCAGTGACGGGACAGGGGGGAAGACCCAGTACTTC	CASSDGTGGKTQYF
15	TRBV5-8	NA	TRBD2	TRBJ2-5	TGTGCCAGCAGCTTGCCGGGACTAGCTCAAGAGACCCAGTACTTC	CASSLPGLAQETQYF
15	TRBV6-5	NA	NA	TRBJ2-3	TGTGCCAGCAGCCCGTTTGCGAGTGGGTCAGATACGCAGTATTTT	CASSPFASGSDTQYF
15	TRBV7-2	NA	NA	TRBJ1-1	TGTGCCAGCAGCTTAGGGCCCCCCCGGATCACTGAAGCTTTCTTT	CASSLGPPRITEAFF
16	TRBV7-7	NA	TRBD2	TRBJ2-1	TGTGCTAGCAGCTTAGTTGGGACTAGCTTTTCCAATGAGCAGTTCTTC	CASSLVGTSFSNEQFF
12	TRBV27	NA	TRBD1	TRBJ1-2	TGTGCCAGCAGTACGGGACAGGGTGGCTACACCTTC	CASSTGQGGYTF
15	TRBV4-1	NA	NA	TRBJ1-1	TGCGCCAGCAGCCAAGACCGGACACCCAATGGTGAAGCTTTCTTT	CASSQDRTPNGEAFF
15	TRBV27	NA	NA	TRBJ1-2	TGTGCCAGCAGTTTGAATCCAGAGGGTTTGTATGGCTACACCTTC	CASSLNPEGLYGYTF
15	TRBV7-9	NA	NA	TRBJ2-3	TGTGCCAGCAGCTTAGTCCTTACGGGGTTAGATACGCAGTATTTT	CASSLVLTGLDTQYF
17	TRBV27	NA	TRBD1	TRBJ1-6	TGTGCCAGCAGTCCTAAGGGAAGAGGGACAGGGATTTCACCCCTCCACTTT	CASSPKGRGTGISPLHF
15	TRBV7-9	NA	NA	TRBJ2-2	TGTGCCAGCAGCTTAGCGGGAGCGAACACCGGGGAGCTGTTTTTT	CASSLAGANTGELFF
14	TRBV5-1	NA	NA	TRBJ1-2	TGCGCCAGCAGCCTGCAACTGTCCGACTATGGCTACACCTTC	CASSLQLSDYGYTF
18	TRBV19	once	NA	TRBJ1-5	TGTGCCAGTAGTACAGGAAGACGGGGGGACACACGAGATCAGCCCCAGCATTTT	CASSTGRRGDTRDQPQHF
14	TRBV7-8	NA	TRBD1	TRBJ1-5	TGTGCCAGCAGCAACCGGACAGGTTATCAGCCCCAGCATTTT	CASSNRTGYQPQHF
13	TRBV6-5	NA	NA	TRBJ2-5	TGTGCCAGCAGTTTTGACCATAGGAAGACCCAGTACTTC	CASSFDHRKTQYF
17	TRBV7-2	NA	TRBD2	TRBJ2-1	TGTGCCAGCAGCTTAGGGGTCCTGCGCGGGGGAAACAATGAGCAGTTCTTC	CASSLGVLRGGNNEQFF
16	TRBV19	NA	NA	TRBJ1-3	TGTGCCAGTAGCATTTTTGGGATTGGGGCTGGAAACACCATATATTTT	CASSIFGIGAGNTIYF
15	TRBV6-5	NA	TRBD2	TRBJ2-2	TGTGCCAGCAGGGGCCTGACTAGCTTAACCGGGGAGCTGTTTTTT	CASRGLTSLTGELFF
13	TRBV7-2	NA	NA	TRBJ1-2	TGTGCCAGCAGCACAAAAGCTAACTATGGCTACACCTTC	CASSTKANYGYTF
15	TRBV7-8	NA	NA	TRBJ2-2	TGTGCCAGCAGCTTACCGGGGCTCGGCACCGGGGAGCTGTTTTTT	CASSLPGLGTGELFF
15	TRBV5-1	NA	TRBD1	TRBJ1-1	TGCGCCAGCAGCACGTGGGACAGGGAAATCACTGAAGCTTTCTTT	CASSTWDREITEAFF